This is a list of T cell receptor beta chains from one sample in a study of blood T cell repertoires in COVID-19. Assay: immunoSEQ multiplex PCR; the TCRdb copy retains only in-frame clones and omits some. The top ten hold under 1.5% of the sample, which has about 210,000 clones, about 91% seen once. Sample: peripheral blood. Receptor source: a man aged 25-40 years with acute or convalescent COVID-19. The conserved cysteine and the conserved F or W are not part of the CDR3 here. Where a row states a size, it is once, few, many or the class of an expanded clone; other rows omit it.

size	V	J	CDR3
once	TRBV28	TRBJ2-7	ASSLPGRGYEQY
NA	TRBV9	TRBJ2-6	ASSPLRLGANVLT
NA	TRBV5-1	TRBJ2-2	ASSPRGQSNTGELF
once	TRBV28	TRBJ1-4	ASSLQGSATNEKLF
NA	TRBV9	TRBJ2-3	ASSASGTSTDTQY
NA	TRBV2	TRBJ1-1	ASSDFLYWEEAF
NA	TRBV6-5	TRBJ1-5	ASRSTGASNQPQH
NA	TRBV10-1	TRBJ2-1	ASSRQRTGPNEQF
NA	TRBV6-4	TRBJ2-3	ASKANPTDTQY
NA	TRBV7-3	TRBJ1-1	ASSKRGGAEAF
NA	TRBV9	TRBJ2-1	ASSQAGGASYNEQF
NA	TRBV5-1	TRBJ2-1	ASSDPGQGADEQF
NA	TRBV27	TRBJ2-5	ASSLSPTSGYQETQY
NA	TRBV7-9	TRBJ2-7	ASMRTVSSSYEQY
NA	TRBV5-4	TRBJ2-5	ASSLGPGKETQY
NA	TRBV6-1	TRBJ1-4	ASSEQQGARRYEKLF
NA	TRBV12-3/TRBV12-4	TRBJ1-1	ASTRQGNTEAF
NA	TRBV7-9	TRBJ2-7	ASSLTVMHEQY
NA	TRBV28	TRBJ1-5	ATLGGVGQPQH
NA	TRBV18	TRBJ2-7	ASSPPGGRAVLSSSYEQY
few	TRBV7-3	TRBJ1-6	ASSLQGDYDSPLH
NA	TRBV19	TRBJ2-3	ASSMSQFTDTQY